Each of the 23 T cell receptor beta chains below was sequenced from the same sample in a study of cytomegalovirus exposure and HLA in healthy donors listed by TCRdb under 2017. Receptors were amplified or captured by the immunoSEQ multiplex PCR assay. A mixture of 60 forward primers for TCR Vbeta segments and 13 reverse primers for TCR Jbeta segments was used in the multiplex PCR. TCRdb's version of the immuneACCESS table is confined to in-frame rearrangements and falls short of the full clone set. An unresolved V gene accounts for under half of the shortfall where checked; the remainder is of unknown origin. The sample profile shows more than 90,000 clones; approximately 69% of them were found once. About 5.4% of the sample is in the top ten clones. The sequenced material came from PBMCs. All receptors come from a boy aged 5-17 years in good health and CMV-seropositive.

The V call is TRBV5-5, the J call TRBJ2-3; the D is unclear. The V gene lost 1 base and the J gene lost 4 bases, with 10 bases spanning the gap. This CDR3 region has 14 residues. Germline V gives CDR1 SGHKS, CDR2 YYEKEE (reference sequence). CDR3 protein: CASSLHYEADTQYF. The CDR3, as DNA: TGTGCCAGCAGCTTGCACTATGAGGCAGATACGCAGTATTTT.

The chain has TRBV5-4 and TRBJ1-5; no reliable D call. Germline V gene data show CDR1 as SGHNT and CDR2 as YYREEE (reference sequence). The ends were cut back, 4 bases at V and 1 base at J, with 9 bases in the middle. The CDR3 totals 14 residues. CDR3 sequence (DNA): TGTGCCAGCAGCCTGGGAGGGAGCAATCAGCCCCAGCATTTT. Protein: CASSLGGSNQPQHF.

The chain recombines TRBV30 with TRBJ1-4, with D unresolved. This CDR3 spans 12 amino acids. Germline V lookup: CDR1 GTSNPN, CDR2 SVGIG (reference sequence). The CDR3 DNA reads as TGTGCTAGGAGAGAGAGAGGTGAAAAACTGTTTTTT. Translation: CARRERGEKLFF. Full variable domain (outside the CDR3, taken from reference TRBV30 and TRBJ1-4): SQTIHQWPATLVQPVGSPLSLECTVEGTSNPNLYWYRQAAGRGLQLLFYSVGIGQISSEVPQNLSASRPQDRQFILSSKKLLLSDSGFYLCARRERGEKLFFGSGTQLSVL.

The chain links TRBV19 to TRBJ2-3; 7 bases are a match to TRBD1. CDR1 and CDR2 from the germline V gene are LNHDA and SQIVND (reference sequence). This CDR3 contains 15 residues. With 5 bases clipped from V and 1 base from J, the junction kept 6 bases outside the gene matches. The DNA of the CDR3 is TGTGCCAGTAGTGTACACAGGGGACGCACAGATACGCAGTATTTT. Amino acids: CASSVHRGRTDTQYF.

The V call is TRBV19, the J call TRBJ1-5; the match to TRBD1 covers 8 bases. The CDR3 totals 14 residues. Germline loops: CDR1 LNHDA, CDR2 SQIVND (reference sequence). Trimming removed 3 bases from V and 5 bases from J; junction bases left unmatched: 3. DNA for the CDR3: TGTGCCAGTAGTATCGCCAGGGGGCATCAGCCCCAGCATTTT. This gives the protein CASSIARGHQPQHF.

The V call is TRBV30, the J call TRBJ2-1, with TRBD1 matching over 8 bases. Unmatched junction bases numbered 6, after V lost 5 bases and J lost 6 bases. Germline CDR1 GTSNPN, CDR2 SVGIG (reference sequence). CDR3 size: 13 residues. In nucleotides, the CDR3 is TGTGCCTGGGACAGGGGCGTTAGCAATGAGCAGTTCTTC. Its protein is CAWDRGVSNEQFF.

The genes are TRBV5-1 and TRBJ2-5, with D possibly TRBD1 on 6 matching bases. V lost 0 bases and J 2 bases, leaving 14 bases between the germline ends. This CDR3 comprises 16 residues. Looked up from germline, CDR1 is SGHRS and CDR2 is YFSETQ. CDR3 nucleotide sequence: TGCGCCAGCAGCTTGGCGGTGGGACATAAACAAGAGACCCAGTACTTC. Protein sequence: CASSLAVGHKQETQYF.

This clone came up once. One end of the junction varies from germline; a read error may be responsible. This chain uses TRBV28 with TRBJ1-2; D might be TRBD1 (6 bases). Germline V gene data show CDR1 as MDHEN and CDR2 as SYDVKM. This CDR3 has 13 residues. CDR3 sequence reads: CASGSGGLYGYPF. CDR3 DNA sequence: TGTGCCAGCGGATCCGGGGGGCTCTATGGCTACCCCTTC.

Concerning this clone itself: The same CDR3 can be traced to other DNA sequences in this sample. The rearrangement uses TRBV18 and TRBJ1-1; a possible D gene is TRBD1 (5 bases). Germline V CDR1 and CDR2: KGHSH, LQKENI. V lost 3 bases and J lost 5, with 13 bases in between. CDR3 length: 14 residues. CDR3 amino acids: CASSPAGEGTEAFF. CDR3 nucleotides: TGTGCCAGCTCACCTGCGGGGGAGGGGACTGAAGCTTTCTTT.

Only a few counts were recorded for this clone. The chain uses TRBV29-1 and TRBJ2-1, with 9 bases identical to TRBD2. The CDR3 extends over 14 amino acids. With V trimmed by 5 bases and J by 6 bases, 8 bases remained unmatched. Germline assignment: CDR1 SQVTM and CDR2 ANQGSEA. CDR3 sequence (DNA): TGCAGCGTTTTGGGCGGGAGGGCCGCCAATGAGCAGTTCTTC. It yields the protein CSVLGGRAANEQFF.

The chain employs TRBV7-6 and TRBJ1-6, with a tentative D call TRBD1 (6 bases). V lost 3 bases and J lost 7, with 10 bases in between. The CDR3 extends over 14 amino acids. Germline-derived CDR1 and CDR2 are SGHVS and FNYEAQ. The CDR3 DNA is TGTGCCAGCAGCTTGAGGCAGGGGAATTCACCCCTCCACTTT. Protein product: CASSLRQGNSPLHF. Supplemented by reference TRBV7-6 and TRBJ1-6, the full variable domain reads GAGVSQSPRYKVTKRGQDVALRCDPISGHVSLYWYRQALGQGPEFLTYFNYEAQQDKSGLPNDRFSAERPEGSISTLTIQRTEQRDSAMYRCASSLRQGNSPLHFGNGTRLTVT.

V is TRBV6-5 and J is TRBJ2-5; 8 bases line up with TRBD1. V shed 5 bases, J shed 11 bases, and the junction held 13 bases outside the gene matches. Germline values: CDR1 MNHEY, CDR2 SVGAGI. CDR3 size: 14 residues. DNA of the CDR3: TGTGCCAGCAGTCGACAGGGGCCTACGGGCGGGCAGTACTTC. It translates to CASSRQGPTGGQYF.

The rearrangement links TRBV5-1 to TRBJ2-1; TRBD2 matches 7 bases. Germline CDR1 reads SGHRS; CDR2 reads YFSETQ. The CDR3 runs to 14 residues. With V trimmed by 5 bases and J by 9 bases, 11 bases remained unmatched. CDR3 region: CASRPGGNFGEQFF. CDR3 coding DNA: TGCGCCAGCAGACCCGGGGGGAATTTCGGTGAGCAGTTCTTC.

The chain has TRBV5-1 and TRBJ2-3; 9 nucleotides match TRBD1. CDR1 and CDR2 (germline): SGHRS, YFSETQ. Unmatched junction bases numbered 13, after V lost 0 bases and J lost 11 bases. The CDR3 covers 16 residues. CDR3 nucleotides: TGCGCCAGCAGCTTGGTAGGGGGACAGGGCCCCCTGGGGCAGTATTTT. It specifies CASSLVGGQGPLGQYF.

The chain is built from TRBV11-2 and TRBJ1-5; D is unresolved. The CDR3 is made up of 13 amino acids. Between the trimmed V and J ends, which lost 1 base and 4 bases, there was a span of 5 bases. CDR1 and CDR2 (germline): SGHAT, FQNNGV. Here the CDR3 reads CASSLGSNQPQHF. The CDR3 DNA reads as TGTGCCAGCAGCTTAGGCAGTAATCAGCCCCAGCATTTT.

The V and J genes are TRBV6-5 and TRBJ1-5; D not certain. Trimming removed 4 bases at V and 7 bases at J, with 8 bases between. Germline V gene sequence: CDR1 MNHEY, CDR2 SVGAGI. The length of the CDR3 is 12 residues. CDR3 sequence (DNA): TGTGCCAGCAGTTTCCCGGGACAGCCCCAGCATTTT. Translating it yields CASSFPGQPQHF.

The J gene is TRBJ2-7, the V gene TRBV14; 10 bases match TRBD1. V shed 4 bases and J 6 bases; nucleotides not matched to a gene: 6. Looked up from germline, CDR1 is SGHDN and CDR2 is FVKESK. This CDR3 is 14 amino acids long. The CDR3 DNA reads TGTGCCAGCAGCCGGACAGGGGGAGGGAGCGAGCAGTACTTC. Amino acids: CASSRTGGGSEQYF.

This chain joins TRBV5-1 and TRBJ2-2; a weak D match, TRBD2 (6 bases). Germline CDR1 reads SGHRS; CDR2 reads YFSETQ. This CDR3 is built from 18 residues. V gave up 1 base and J gave up 7 bases, with 23 bases separating them. The chain's CDR3 is CASSLPSSGTERVGELFF. CDR3 nucleotides: TGCGCCAGCAGCTTGCCGAGTTCCGGGACTGAACGAGTCGGGGAGCTGTTTTTT. The full variable domain, with the rest looked up from reference TRBV5-1 and TRBJ2-2, is KAGVTQTPRYLIKTRGQQVTLSCSPISGHRSVSWYQQTPGQGLQFLFEYFSETQRNKGNFPGRFSGRQFSNSRSEMNVSTLELGDSALYLCASSLPSSGTERVGELFFGEGSRLTVL.

The CDR3 DNA is TGTGCCAGCAGCGACCCCCGAGTGCCAGGGAACACTGAAGCTTTCTTT. Translated: CASSDPRVPGNTEAFF. This chain joins TRBV28 and TRBJ1-1; D uncertain. V was clipped by 6 bases and J by 1 base, with 18 bases between them. The germline V gene encodes CDR1 MDHEN and CDR2 SYDVKM. This CDR3 comprises 16 residues. Full variable domain (rest looked up from reference TRBV28 and TRBJ1-1): DVKVTQSSRYLVKRTGEKVFLECVQDMDHENMFWYRQDPGLGLRLIYFSYDVKMKEKGDIPEGYSVSREKKERFSLILESASTNQTSMYLCASSDPRVPGNTEAFFGQGTRLTVV.

This chain connects TRBV7-9 to TRBJ2-1; 9 nucleotides line up with TRBD2. Germline-derived CDR1 and CDR2 are SEHNR and FQNEAQ (reference sequence). V shed 4 bases and J 4 bases; nucleotides not matched to a gene: 8. The CDR3 covers 16 residues. Written as DNA, the CDR3 is TGTGCCAGCAGCTCAACTCCTAGCGGGATTTACAATGAGCAGTTCTTC. This translates into CASSSTPSGIYNEQFF.

The chain recombines TRBV6-1 with TRBJ1-2, with D unresolved. Per germline, CDR1 MNHNS and CDR2 SASEGT. V was cut by 7 bases and J by 0 bases, with 9 bases left in between. The CDR3 sequence is 13 residues long. CDR3: CASNTAANYGYTF. CDR3 in DNA: TGTGCCAGCAACACAGCTGCTAACTATGGCTACACCTTC.

This clone has just one count. This chain links TRBV5-4 with TRBJ2-4; weak D call: TRBD2 (6 bases). V gave up 0 bases and J gave up 3 bases, with 7 bases separating them. CDR1 is SGHNT and CDR2 is YYREEE in the germline V gene (reference sequence). The CDR3 consists of 14 residues. The CDR3 DNA follows: TGTGCCAGCAGCTTGGGGGGGGACAAAAACATTCAGTACTTC. Its translation: CASSLGGDKNIQYF.

The table lists this clone with a few counts. The chain couples TRBV19 to TRBJ2-1, with TRBD2 matching over 8 bases. Trimming cost V 1 base and J 10 bases; bases outside gene matches: 12. Germline CDR1 and CDR2: LNHDA and SQIVND (reference sequence). The CDR3 sequence is 16 residues long. In DNA, the CDR3 is TGTGCCAGTAGTATAGCGGGAGGGTCGATAGGGGGGGAGCAGTTCTTC. Encoded protein: CASSIAGGSIGGEQFF.